The 28 T cell receptor beta chains below come from one sample, sequenced in a study of blood T cells in healthy people across ages. A second about 7 to 12 cycle PCR used barcoded and J-beta primers. Via MiXCR, TCRdb re-called the 5' RACE reads, giving one row per CDR3 protein. The sample lists some 1.5 million distinct CDR3 sequences, approximately 39% occurring once. The sequencing input was blood. The receptors originated from a woman aged 18-30 years in good health.

This clonotype came up once. The CDR3 DNA reads as TGTGCCAGCACAAAGGTGACGGGCGACAAAGAGACCCAGTACTTC. As protein: CASTKVTGDKETQYF. The rearrangement uses TRBV7-6 and TRBJ2-5; D not certain. The CDR3 contains 15 residues. The V and J ends lost 7 bases and 3 bases respectively, with 18 bases between them. CDR1 SGHVS and CDR2 FNYEAQ come from the germline V gene.

This clonotype was detected a few times. The V and J genes are TRBV27 and TRBJ2-3; perhaps TRBD2 as D (6 bases). The germline V and J ends were trimmed by 9 bases and 2 bases, with 12 bases remaining between them. The CDR3 spans 13 residues. The germline V gene encodes CDR1 MNHEY and CDR2 SMNVEV (reference sequence). The CDR3 DNA reads as TGTGCCAGTGGAGAACTAGCCACAGATACGCAGTATTTT. This sequence encodes CASGELATDTQYF.

V and J are TRBV24-1 and TRBJ2-3, with a possible D match to TRBD2 (5 bases). CDR1 and CDR2 (germline): KGHDR, SFDVKD. The CDR3 contains 14 residues. V shed 5 bases and J shed 2 bases, with 10 bases lying between them. CDR3 amino acids: CATSGGLYTDTQYF. The CDR3 coding sequence is TGTGCCACCAGTGGCGGACTTTACACAGATACGCAGTATTTT.

This chain joins TRBV6-6 and TRBJ1-2; D perhaps matches TRBD1 (6 bases). V dropped 10 bases and J dropped 6 bases, with 15 bases sitting between them. The CDR3 sequence is 12 residues long. The germline CDR1 and CDR2 sequences are MNHNY and SVGAGI (reference sequence). CDR3 residues: CATTTYRDGYTF. CDR3 nucleotides: TGTGCCACGACGACCTACAGGGATGGCTACACCTTC.

This chain uses TRBV20-1 with TRBJ1-2; D is uncertain. The CDR3 totals 12 residues. CDR1 is DFQATT and CDR2 is SNEGSKA in the germline V gene (reference sequence). Between the trimmed V and J ends, which lost 6 bases and 6 bases, there was a span of 14 bases. The CDR3 coding sequence is TGCAGTGCGGGAGACACCACGCATGGCTACACCTTC. It translates to CSAGDTTHGYTF.

V is TRBV10-3 and J is TRBJ2-3; 8 bases fit TRBD2. The CDR3 is 18 amino acids. The trim removed 0 bases at V and 1 base at J, leaving 9 bases unmatched. CDR1 is ENHRY, CDR2 SYGVKD, per germline. In DNA form, the CDR3 reads TGTGCCATCAGTGAGTCCGTAGTAAGCGGGAGAGGCACAGATACGCAGTATTTT. Amino acids: CAISESVVSGRGTDTQYF.

The V call is TRBV20-1, the J call TRBJ2-2; 12 nucleotides agree with TRBD2. From germline, CDR1 is DFQATT and CDR2 SNEGSKA (reference sequence). Trimming at V came to 4 bases and at J to 6 bases, leaving 3 bases not matched to a gene. The CDR3 is made up of 14 amino acids. CDR3 region: CSATSGRVAGELFF. The CDR3 DNA sequence: TGCAGTGCTACTAGCGGGAGGGTTGCCGGGGAGCTGTTTTTT.

This clonotype turned up a few times. This chain links TRBV7-9 with TRBJ1-4; D possibly corresponds to TRBD1 (5 bases). V gave up 5 bases and J gave up 4 bases, with 14 bases separating them. The CDR3 runs to 15 residues. Looked up from germline, CDR1 is SEHNR and CDR2 is FQNEAQ (reference sequence). CDR3 sequence (DNA): TGTGCCAGCAGCGGGGTCGACAGTGGTAATGAAAAACTGTTTTTT. This encodes CASSGVDSGNEKLFF. The full variable domain, its missing parts supplied by reference TRBV7-9 and TRBJ1-4, is DTGVSQNPRHKITKRGQNVTFRCDPISEHNRLYWYRQTLGQGPEFLTYFQNEAQLEKSRLLSDRFSAERPKGSFSTLEIQRTEQGDSAMYLCASSGVDSGNEKLFFGSGTQLSVL.

This clonotype has just a few counts. The chain has TRBV6-5 and TRBJ1-4; 8 positions match TRBD1. This CDR3 spans 15 amino acids. CDR1 MNHEY and CDR2 SVGAGI come from the germline V gene. The V gene end was trimmed by 4 bases and the J gene end by 6 bases; junction bases not matched to a gene: 7. Here the CDR3 reads CASSFQDRADEKLFF. The CDR3 region has the DNA TGTGCCAGCAGTTTCCAGGACAGGGCGGATGAAAAACTGTTTTTT.

The chain couples TRBV6-5 to TRBJ2-3; possible D gene TRBD1, 5 bases. This CDR3 contains 13 residues. Trimming removed 8 bases at V and 2 bases at J, with 11 bases between. The germline CDR1 and CDR2 sequences are MNHEY and SVGAGI. For the CDR3, the DNA is TGTGCCAGCGGTCGACAGCACACAGATACGCAGTATTTT. It encodes CASGRQHTDTQYF.

This clonotype was seen a single time. V is TRBV7-9 and J is TRBJ1-2, with D possibly TRBD1 on 5 matching bases. Germline V gene sequence: CDR1 SEHNR, CDR2 FQNEAQ (reference sequence). Trimming shortened V by 3 bases and J by 7 bases, and 18 bases separated the two germline ends. The CDR3 has 15 residues. The CDR3 protein is CASSLGPTGRGGYTF. For the CDR3, the DNA is TGTGCCAGCAGCTTGGGACCGACGGGCCGTGGTGGCTACACCTTC. Variable domain in full (rest from reference TRBV7-9 and TRBJ1-2): DTGVSQNPRHKITKRGQNVTFRCDPISEHNRLYWYRQTLGQGPEFLTYFQNEAQLEKSRLLSDRFSAERPKGSFSTLEIQRTEQGDSAMYLCASSLGPTGRGGYTFGSGTRLTVV.

This clonotype was detected once. The chain uses TRBV12-3 or TRBV12-4 and TRBJ1-1; D gene uncertain. The germline V and J ends were trimmed by 8 bases and 0 bases, with 10 bases remaining between them. This CDR3 contains 13 residues. In DNA, the CDR3 is TGTGCCAGCGGAATGGGAGTGAACACTGAAGCTTTCTTT. It is translated as CASGMGVNTEAFF.

This chain's CDR3 is CASSPQGEGGNGYTF. CDR3 coding DNA: TGTGCCAGCAGTCCTCAAGGGGAGGGGGGAAATGGCTACACCTTC. The rearrangement uses TRBV12-3 or TRBV12-4 and TRBJ1-2, with D perhaps matching TRBD1 (6 bases). This CDR3 region has 15 residues. Trimming cost V 5 bases and J 6 bases, with 19 bases left between them.

This clonotype was seen a single time. The genes are TRBV5-1 and TRBJ2-7, with D perhaps matching TRBD2 (6 bases). V shed 4 bases and J shed 4 bases, with 18 bases lying between them. The CDR3 has 15 residues. CDR1 SGHRS and CDR2 YFSETQ come from the germline V gene. CDR3: CASSHSDYPGYEQYF. CDR3 sequence (DNA): TGCGCCAGCAGCCATTCGGACTACCCAGGGTACGAGCAGTACTTC.

This clonotype has only a few counts. The chain carries TRBV19 and TRBJ1-5; D remains unclear. The CDR3 contains 16 residues. Germline V gene data show CDR1 as LNHDA and CDR2 as SQIVND (reference sequence). V lost 3 bases, J lost 2 bases, and 14 bases lay in between. CDR3 in amino acids: CASSIGTTVGNQPQHF. The CDR3 coding sequence is TGTGCCAGTAGTATCGGAACAACAGTGGGCAATCAGCCCCAGCATTTT. Drawing the rest from reference TRBV19 and TRBJ1-5, the complete variable domain is DGGITQSPKYLFRKEGQNVTLSCEQNLNHDAMYWYRQDPGQGLRLIYYSQIVNDFQKGDIAEGYSVSREKKESFPLTVTSAQKNPTAFYLCASSIGTTVGNQPQHFGDGTRLSIL.

In its sample, this clonotype was seen a few times. This chain's CDR3 is CASSLLIYNEQFF. The CDR3 nucleotides read TGCGCCAGCAGCTTATTAATTTACAATGAGCAGTTCTTC. The chain joins TRBV4-3 to TRBJ2-1; D gene ambiguous. This CDR3 has 13 residues. Trimming removed 5 bases from V and 4 bases from J, with 9 bases in between. Germline V lookup: CDR1 LGHNA, CDR2 YSLEER.

The chain has TRBV20-1 and TRBJ2-3; a possible D gene is TRBD2 (6 bases). This CDR3 region has 14 residues. CDR1 is DFQATT, CDR2 SNEGSKA, per germline (reference sequence). The V end was cut by 5 bases, the J end by 1 base, with 13 bases between. The CDR3 DNA reads as TGCAGTGCTTTTCTCAGCGGGCGCACAGATACGCAGTATTTT. It translates to CSAFLSGRTDTQYF.

The CDR3 protein is CASSFSRDNTYEQYF. CDR3 coding DNA: TGTGCCAGCAGCTTCTCCCGGGACAATACCTACGAGCAGTACTTC. V is TRBV7-8 and J is TRBJ2-7, with D possibly being TRBD1 (6 bases). V lost 3 bases and J lost 2, with 14 bases in between. Per germline, CDR1 SGHVS and CDR2 FQNEAQ. CDR3 length: 15 amino acids. Full variable domain (missing parts from reference TRBV7-8 and TRBJ2-7): GAGVSQSPRYKVAKRGQDVALRCDPISGHVSLFWYQQALGQGPEFLTYFQNEAQLDKSGLPSDRFFAERPEGSVSTLKIQRTQQEDSAVYLCASSFSRDNTYEQYFGPGTRLTVT.

The chain uses TRBV29-1 and TRBJ1-1; D is unclear. Per the germline V gene, CDR1 is SQVTM and CDR2 is ANQGSEA. Trimming left V 2 bases short and J 1 base short, with 5 bases between. This CDR3 spans 12 amino acids. CDR3 protein: CSVERRNTEAFF. DNA of the CDR3: TGCAGCGTTGAAAGGCGGAACACTGAAGCTTTCTTT.

The chain uses TRBV12-3 or TRBV12-4 and TRBJ1-3; D gene unclear. Trimming removed 1 base from V and 0 bases from J, with 7 bases in between. This CDR3 spans 15 amino acids. CDR3 amino acids: CASSLEASSGNTIYF. In DNA form, the CDR3 reads TGTGCCAGCAGTTTAGAGGCAAGCTCTGGAAACACCATATATTTT.

The chain employs TRBV7-9 and TRBJ1-1, with a possible D match to TRBD1 (5 bases). Germline-derived CDR1 and CDR2 are SEHNR and FQNEAQ (reference sequence). V lost 0 bases to trimming and J lost 0 bases, with 8 bases between them. The CDR3 is 15 amino acids. The CDR3 DNA is TGTGCCAGCAGCTTAGCCCCAGGGATGAACACTGAAGCTTTCTTT. Encoded protein: CASSLAPGMNTEAFF.

CDR3 residues: CATSERQGPGDTQYF. The DNA for the CDR3 is TGTGCCACCAGTGAGCGACAGGGGCCGGGGGATACGCAGTATTTT. This rearrangement joins TRBV24-1 to TRBJ2-3; 8 nucleotides agree with TRBD1. There are 15 residues in the CDR3. Unmatched junction bases numbered 8, after V lost 4 bases and J lost 6 bases. The germline V gene has CDR1 KGHDR and CDR2 SFDVKD.

This chain connects TRBV30 to TRBJ1-2; 7 positions agree with TRBD1. In germline, CDR1 is GTSNPN, CDR2 SVGIG (reference sequence). With V trimmed by 8 bases and J by 8 bases, 5 bases remained unmatched. The CDR3 spans 10 residues. The CDR3, as DNA: TGTGCCGGCCAGGGACAGGGCTACACCTTC. Protein sequence: CAGQGQGYTF. Supplemented by reference TRBV30 and TRBJ1-2, the full variable domain reads SQTIHQWPATLVQPVGSPLSLECTVEGTSNPNLYWYRQAAGRGLQLLFYSVGIGQISSEVPQNLSASRPQDRQFILSSKKLLLSDSGFYLCAGQGQGYTFGSGTRLTVV.

The V gene is TRBV4-2, the J gene TRBJ1-2; D may be TRBD1 (5 bases). The CDR3 loop spans 16 amino acids. V shed 4 bases and J shed 2 bases, with 17 bases lying between them. Germline values: CDR1 LGHNA, CDR2 YNFKEQ. In DNA, the CDR3 is TGTGCCAGCAGCCCCGAGGGTGAATGGGACAACTATGGCTACACCTTC. Translated, it gives CASSPEGEWDNYGYTF.

CDR3 amino acids: CASSSPAGGNEKLFF. The CDR3 DNA follows: TGTGCCAGCAGCTCCCCGGCAGGCGGCAATGAAAAACTGTTTTTT. The V and J genes are TRBV9 and TRBJ1-4; D is unclear. V dropped 4 bases and J dropped 5 bases, with 15 bases sitting between them. CDR1 and CDR2 from the germline V gene are SGDLS and YYNGEE. This CDR3 has 15 residues.

A few counts support this clonotype. This chain connects TRBV12-3 or TRBV12-4 to TRBJ2-4; D may be TRBD2 (6 bases). CDR3 length equals 14 residues. Trimming took 2 bases from V and 6 from J, leaving 11 bases between them. CDR3 in amino acids: CASSLSSEGNIQYF. The DNA of the CDR3 is TGTGCCAGCAGTTTATCTTCGGAGGGAAACATTCAGTACTTC.

The chain uses TRBV20-1 and TRBJ2-1; D not resolved. The closer fit of TRBJ2-7 to the DNA end suggests the J call may be wrong. CDR1 and CDR2 (germline): DFQATT, SNEGSKA (reference sequence). This CDR3 has 13 residues. CDR3 coding DNA: TGCAGTGCTAGAGTAAGGCCGTACAATGAGCAGTACTTC. It specifies CSARVRPYNEQYF.

This clonotype was recorded a few times. The chain links TRBV28 to TRBJ2-3; D is unresolved. V gave up 6 bases and J gave up 0 bases, with 7 bases separating them. The CDR3 totals 13 residues. The germline V gene has CDR1 MDHEN and CDR2 SYDVKM. Here the CDR3 reads CASRGYSTDTQYF. In DNA form, the CDR3 reads TGTGCCAGCAGGGGCTACAGCACAGATACGCAGTATTTT.